These 15 T cell receptor beta chains share one sample of origin, sequenced in a study of tumor and adjacent non-tumor tissue in lung cancer. No cell sorting was done before RNA was extracted from the tissue. A modified ARM-PCR protocol with three rounds of nested PCR amplified TCRbeta. A single record per CDR3 protein comes from TCRdb applying MiXCR to the multiplex PCR reads. This table has roughly 93,000 distinct CDR3 sequences, 67% appearing once. Sequenced input: lung tumor tissue. The receptors originated from a man aged 60 to 69 with non-small cell lung cancer.

The sample holds many counts of this clonotype. The chain joins TRBV20-1 to TRBJ1-1; no firm D call. The CDR3 runs to 11 residues. V lost 3 bases, J lost 2 bases, and 4 bases lay in between. Germline V CDR1 and CDR2: DFQATT, SNEGSKA (reference sequence). CDR3 sequence reads: CSARDNTEAFF. CDR3 bases: TGCAGTGCTAGGGACAACACTGAAGCTTTCTTT.

This clonotype was observed a single time. This CDR3 is missing its conserved last phenylalanine or tryptophan, likely due to a read error. The chain uses TRBV6-2 or TRBV6-3 and TRBJ2-7; weak D call: TRBD1 (6 bases). This CDR3 has 14 amino acids. V was shortened by 7 bases and J by 7 bases, with 20 bases between the two germline ends. The germline V gene has CDR1 MNHEY and CDR2 SVGEGT. DNA for the CDR3: TGTGCCAGCAACCACCAGGGGTCCAACTATGAGCAGTACATC. It translates to CASNHQGSNYEQYI.

This clonotype was detected once. An end of the junction differs from the germline gene, which may be a read error. The J gene is TRBJ1-5, the V gene TRBV4-1; D is ambiguous. The CDR3 spans 17 residues. CDR1 MGHRA and CDR2 YSYEKL come from the germline V gene. The CDR3 nucleotides are TGCGCCATCAGCCAAGATTTACCCGGTTTGGGCAATCAGTCCCAGCATTTT. Translation: CAISQDLPGLGNQSQHF.

On this clonotype: The CDR3 does not close with the conserved phenylalanine or tryptophan, likely indicating a read error. This rearrangement joins TRBV5-1 to TRBJ2-6; maybe TRBD1 (5 bases). In germline, CDR1 is SGHRS, CDR2 YFSETQ. V lost 3 bases and J lost 1, with 11 bases in between. The CDR3 contains 16 residues. The CDR3: CASSWQTESGANVLTL. CDR3 sequence (DNA): TGCGCCAGCAGCTGGCAGACAGAATCTGGGGCCAACGTCCTGACTTTG.

The CDR3 region is CASSLQPQGSGNTIYF. DNA for the CDR3: TGTGCCAGCAGCTTACAACCACAGGGCTCTGGAAACACCATATATTTT. The chain combines TRBV7-3 with TRBJ1-3; perhaps TRBD1 as D (6 bases). This CDR3 is built from 16 residues. CDR1 and CDR2 from the germline V gene are SGHTA and FQGTGA. V was trimmed by 2 bases and J by 0 bases, leaving 11 bases between them.

By sample share, this clonotype is medium-sized. The chain is built from TRBV11-3 and TRBJ1-1; 7 bases line up with TRBD1. The CDR3 totals 14 residues. The germline CDR1 and CDR2 sequences are SGHNT and YENEEA. Germline trimming cut 4 bases from V and 1 base from J; bases unmatched to any gene: 3. CDR3 DNA sequence: TGTGCCAGCAGCTGGGACAGCCCGAACACTGAAGCTTTCTTT. It encodes CASSWDSPNTEAFF.

This clonotype was counted ten times or more. V and J are TRBV20-1 and TRBJ1-1, with a possible D match to TRBD1 (5 bases). The germline V gene encodes CDR1 DFQATT and CDR2 SNEGSKA (reference sequence). CDR3 length: 16 residues. The V end lost 2 bases, the J end lost 0 bases, and 16 bases lay between the germline ends. The DNA for the CDR3 is TGCAGTGCTAGACAGGGTGGGGGGGGAATGAACACTGAAGCTTTCTTT. Its translation is CSARQGGGGMNTEAFF.

V and J are TRBV29-1 and TRBJ2-1; weak D call: TRBD1 (5 bases). The CDR3 contains 13 residues. CDR1 is SQVTM, CDR2 ANQGSEA, per germline. V lost 4 bases, J lost 2 bases, and 9 bases lay in between. The CDR3 DNA is TGCAGCGTTGCCAGGGAAGCCTACAATGAGCAGTTCTTC. Residues: CSVAREAYNEQFF.

This clonotype was seen many times. Since no conserved phenylalanine or tryptophan closes the CDR3, a read error is the likely cause. The rearrangement joins TRBV11-1 to TRBJ2-2; 14 positions match TRBD2. Germline CDR1 and CDR2: SGHAT and FQDESV (reference sequence). V lost 8 bases and J lost 11; bases outside the gene matches: 13. This CDR3 contains 16 residues. CDR3 nucleotides: TGTGCCAGCGGCATTGGGACTAGCGGGAGCAACGGTGAGCTGTTTTCT. This gives the protein CASGIGTSGSNGELFS.

On this clonotype: This may come from a read error, since a much larger clone is one base off. The CDR3 here is CASRRGLQYRERNTQCF. The DNA of the CDR3 is TGTGCCAGCAGGCGAGGGCTACAATACCGGGAGAGGAATACGCAGTGTTTT. J is TRBJ2-3 and V is TRBV12-3 or TRBV12-4; tentative D call: TRBD2 (6 bases). This CDR3 has 17 residues.

With respect to this clonotype: A clone one base away is much larger, so this may be a read error. The rearrangement links TRBV7-9 to TRBJ1-3; D is possibly TRBD1 (6 bases). This CDR3 region has 15 residues. CDR1 and CDR2 from the germline V gene are SEHNR and FQNEAQ (reference sequence). The CDR3 DNA reads TGTGTCAGCAGCCCAGCGGGGGGCATTGGAAACACCATATATTTT. As protein: CVSSPAGGIGNTIYF.

In regard to this clonotype: The junction differs from germline at one of its ends, possibly a read error. The gene calls are TRBV4-2 and TRBJ1-6, with 9 bases matching TRBD1. The CDR3 consists of 15 residues. CDR1 and CDR2 from the germline V gene are LGHNA and YNFKEQ. CDR3 nucleotides: TGTGACAGCAGCAAAGAGGGACAGGGAAATTCACCCCTCCACTTT. Protein sequence: CDSSKEGQGNSPLHF.

This clonotype has just one count. This chain joins TRBV13 and TRBJ1-2; unclear D gene. The CDR3 is 15 residues long. V lost 10 bases and J 8 bases, leaving 26 bases between the germline ends. Germline V gives CDR1 PRHDT, CDR2 FYEKMQ (reference sequence). Here the CDR3 reads CAISTIGELLMGYTF. The CDR3 coding sequence is TGTGCCATCAGTACCATCGGGGAATTGCTTATGGGCTACACCTTC.

To note about this clonotype: Germline and junction disagree at one end, which may indicate a read error. The V call is TRBV12-3 or TRBV12-4, the J call TRBJ2-2; no reliable D call. The CDR3 is 14 residues long. For the CDR3, the DNA is TGTACCAGCAGTTCATGGAAGCCCACCGGGGAGCTGTTTTTT. Protein sequence: CTSSSWKPTGELFF.

This clonotype occurred many times. The V call is TRBV6-6, the J call TRBJ2-1, with D perhaps matching TRBD2 (6 bases). V was trimmed by 6 bases and J by 5 bases, leaving 11 bases between them. The CDR3 has 13 residues. CDR1 and CDR2 (germline): MNHNY, SVGAGI (reference sequence). CDR3 bases: TGTGCCAGCAGGCGCGGGGAAGACAATGAGCAGTTCTTC. Its translation is CASRRGEDNEQFF.